Listed below are T cell receptor beta chains from one sample, sequenced in a study of technical replicates of blood from a few donors. Assay: immunoSEQ multiplex PCR; the TCRdb copy retains only in-frame clones and omits some. The sample consists of 55,000 to 65,000 clones, 93% of them appearing once. The source material was PBMCs. All receptors derive from a human donor in good health. Some clones in this sample may be carry-over from other donors' samples. The CDR3 runs from the conserved cysteine through the conserved F or W. The D gene is left open where the match is weak. Only some rows state a clone size, as once, few, many or a class for expanded clones.

clone_size	d_call	v_call	j_call	cdr3_aa	cdr3_nt
NA	TRBD2	TRBV5-1	TRBJ2-5	CASSLLTLAEQETQYF	TGCGCCAGCAGCTTGCTCACACTAGCGGAACAAGAGACCCAGTACTTC
NA	NA	TRBV6-4	TRBJ1-1	CASRGRDTNKNTEAFF	TGTGCCAGCAGGGGCCGGGACACAAACAAGAACACTGAAGCTTTCTTT
NA	TRBD2	TRBV2	TRBJ2-1	CASSPSGRAGNEQFF	TGTGCCAGCAGCCCTAGTGGGAGGGCCGGGAATGAGCAGTTCTTC
NA	NA	TRBV11-3	TRBJ2-1	CASSLDRGSGEQFF	TGTGCCAGCAGCTTAGATCGGGGGAGCGGAGAGCAGTTCTTC
NA	TRBD1	TRBV11-2	TRBJ1-2	CASSRDREYGYTF	TGTGCCAGCAGCCGCGACAGGGAGTATGGCTACACCTTC
once	TRBD1	TRBV5-1	TRBJ2-7	CASSLTAGGPLEQYF	TGCGCCAGCAGCTTGACCGCAGGGGGTCCGCTCGAGCAGTACTTC
NA	TRBD2	TRBV7-2	TRBJ2-3	CASSSVAGAGTDTQYF	TGTGCCAGCAGCTCCGTAGCGGGGGCGGGCACAGATACGCAGTATTTT
NA	NA	TRBV6-1	TRBJ1-4	CASNNVEKLFF	TGTGCCAGCAACAATGTCGAAAAACTGTTTTTT
NA	NA	TRBV4-1	TRBJ2-3	CASSQGWTARDTQYF	TGCGCCAGCAGCCAAGGGTGGACTGCAAGGGATACGCAGTATTTT
NA	TRBD2	TRBV4-2	TRBJ2-1	CASSQDRLAESNEQFF	TGTGCCAGCAGCCAAGATCGCCTAGCGGAGTCGAATGAGCAGTTCTTC
NA	TRBD1	TRBV28	TRBJ2-7	CASSAPGTGSYEQYF	TGTGCCAGCAGTGCCCCAGGGACAGGGTCTTACGAGCAGTACTTC
few	NA	TRBV7-9	TRBJ1-1	CASMQKGGGTEAFF	TGTGCCAGCATGCAGAAAGGGGGGGGCACTGAAGCTTTCTTT
NA	TRBD1	TRBV7-8	TRBJ1-2	CASSLGTGGSYGYTF	TGTGCCAGCAGCCTGGGGACAGGGGGCAGTTATGGCTACACCTTC